The rows below give T cell receptor beta chains drawn from one sample of a study of blood T cell repertoires in COVID-19. Measured with immunoSEQ multiplex PCR; TCRdb has only the in-frame clones, and not every one. The sample comprises 310,000 or so clones, approximately 86% of which are singletons, and approximately 2% rests with the top ten. The sequenced material came from peripheral blood. All receptors come from a woman aged 25 to 39 who had recovered from COVID-19. Each CDR3 is given without its conserved first and last residue.

j_gene,v_gene,CDR3aa
TRBJ1-1,TRBV10-1,ASSGTGLNTEAF
TRBJ2-7,TRBV5-4,ASSLGESYEQY
TRBJ2-1,TRBV30,AWSTTSGGANEQF
TRBJ1-4,TRBV7-9,ASSLPSRAEKLF
TRBJ1-2,TRBV5-4,ASSDRVEDGYT
TRBJ1-6,TRBV19,ATGLQGAVSPLH
TRBJ2-7,TRBV2,ASRQDSYEQY
TRBJ1-4,TRBV19,ASSGDRVGNEKLF
TRBJ2-5,TRBV5-1,ARSLALQGVQETQY
TRBJ2-1,TRBV7-9,ASSFLFRSYNEQF
TRBJ1-2,TRBV19,ASSIGTGPNYGYT
TRBJ2-1,TRBV9,ASSAGGLAGVGSYNEQF
TRBJ1-5,TRBV21-1,ASSKSPGEGLVEQPQH
TRBJ1-5,TRBV5-6,ASSFGQGNQSQH
TRBJ1-1,TRBV10-3,ATHDDRTGNTEAF
TRBJ2-3,TRBV13,ASSIASGESTDTQY